The 23 T cell receptor beta chains listed next were all sequenced from one sample in a study of blood T cells in healthy people across ages. A sample-barcoded 5' primer and a J-beta primer mix were used in a second PCR of about 7 to 12 cycles. MiXCR, run by TCRdb on the 5' RACE reads, gives a single entry per CDR3 protein. The sample lists about 690,000 distinct CDR3 sequences; around 41% were seen once. Sequencing input: blood. The source of these receptors is an older man in good health.

The rearrangement uses TRBV7-9 and TRBJ2-4; no definite D call. The J call is in doubt because the DNA end fits TRBJ2-7 better. The germline V gene encodes CDR1 SEHNR and CDR2 FQNEAQ (reference sequence). CDR3 length equals 14 residues. DNA of the CDR3: TGTGCCAGCAGCTTAGAGGTTGAGTGGGGCGAGCAGTACTTC. Protein sequence: CASSLEVEWGEQYF.

This clonotype showed up just a few times. This chain joins TRBV5-1 and TRBJ2-5, with D perhaps given as TRBD1 or TRBD2 (5 bases each). Deletions cut 0 bases from V and 2 bases from J, with 11 bases between. CDR1 is SGHRS, CDR2 YFSETQ, per germline. This CDR3 region has 15 residues. The CDR3 DNA reads TGCGCCAGCAGCTTGGAAGGGACCCGTCAAGAGACCCAGTACTTC. Translation: CASSLEGTRQETQYF.

The chain recombines TRBV6-2 or TRBV6-3 with TRBJ2-3, with TRBD2 matching 8 bases. Germline CDR1 reads MNHEY; CDR2 reads SVGEGT. The CDR3 is 14 residues long. J gave up 4 bases and V 4 bases, and 4 bases lay outside the gene matches. The chain's CDR3 is CASSSWTSPDTQYF. CDR3 in DNA: TGTGCCAGCAGTTCATGGACTAGCCCAGATACGCAGTATTTT.

This sequence joins TRBV12-3 or TRBV12-4 and TRBJ2-5, with D perhaps TRBD1 (7 bases). The germline V and J ends were trimmed by 4 bases and 2 bases, with 14 bases remaining between them. This CDR3 has 15 amino acids. In DNA, the CDR3 is TGTGCCAGCAGTTGGGGCGGGACAGCACAAGAGACCCAGTACTTC. This sequence encodes CASSWGGTAQETQYF.

This chain connects TRBV6-2 or TRBV6-3 to TRBJ2-3; tentative D call: TRBD1 (5 bases). The germline V gene has CDR1 MNHEY and CDR2 SVGEGT. This CDR3 has 14 amino acids. V lost 2 bases and J lost 0, with 6 bases in between. The CDR3 spells CASSYRGSTDTQYF. For the CDR3, the DNA is TGTGCCAGCAGTTACAGGGGAAGCACAGATACGCAGTATTTT.

To note about this clonotype: A read error is possible here, since a much larger clone lies one base away. V usage is TRBV6-2 or TRBV6-3 and J usage is TRBJ2-1, with D possibly being TRBD2 (5 bases). The CDR3 covers 15 residues. CDR1 and CDR2 from the germline V gene are MNHEY and SVGEGT. Between the trimmed V and J ends, which lost 4 bases and 13 bases, there was a span of 23 bases. The CDR3 region is CASSSSRTFTGEQFF. The CDR3, as DNA: TGTGCCAGCAGTTCATCCAGGACTTTTACCGGAGAACAGTTCTTC.

This clonotype was picked up a small number of times. The gene calls are TRBV7-2 and TRBJ2-7, with 7 bases that match TRBD1. With 5 bases clipped from V and 0 bases from J, the junction kept 7 bases outside the gene matches. This CDR3 has 15 residues. Germline V gene data show CDR1 as SGHTA and CDR2 as FQGNSA. CDR3 in amino acids: CASSPRQGYSYEQYF. The CDR3 DNA reads as TGTGCCAGCAGCCCTAGACAGGGCTACTCCTACGAGCAGTACTTC.

The table lists this clonotype with many counts. This rearrangement joins TRBV7-2 to TRBJ2-3; D is unresolved. In germline, CDR1 is SGHTA, CDR2 FQGNSA. Trimming took off 2 bases at V and 2 bases at J, with 11 bases between the two ends. This CDR3 is 15 amino acids long. This CDR3 is CASSLRAPYTDTQYF. In DNA, the CDR3 is TGTGCCAGCAGCTTAAGGGCCCCCTACACAGATACGCAGTATTTT.

There are a few counts of this clonotype. The chain links TRBV25-1 to TRBJ1-6, with 8 bases identical to TRBD1. The CDR3 contains 14 residues. V gave up 8 bases and J gave up 9 bases; unmatched junction bases: 9. Germline V gives CDR1 MGHDK, CDR2 SYGVNS. The CDR3: CASLQGVVGSPLHF. DNA of the CDR3: TGTGCCAGCCTACAGGGGGTAGTGGGTTCACCCCTCCACTTT.

V gene TRBV20-1 combines with J gene TRBJ2-5, with a tentative D call TRBD2 (5 bases). The V and J ends lost 6 bases and 11 bases respectively, with 16 bases between them. The CDR3 has 11 amino acids. CDR1 is DFQATT and CDR2 is SNEGSKA in the germline V gene (reference sequence). This CDR3 reads CSAGVTTEQYF. CDR3 DNA sequence: TGCAGTGCCGGGGTTACAACTGAGCAGTACTTC.

This clonotype was detected only a few times. V gene TRBV12-3 or TRBV12-4 combines with J gene TRBJ1-6; TRBD1 matches 10 bases. CDR3 size: 14 residues. The V gene end was trimmed by 7 bases and the J gene end by 7 bases; junction bases not matched to a gene: 4. The CDR3 DNA follows: TGTGCCAGCACCTGGACAGGGGGGAATTCACCCCTCCACTTT. This codes for CASTWTGGNSPLHF.

At least ten counts were recorded for this clonotype. The rearrangement links TRBV20-1 to TRBJ1-4; 7 positions match TRBD1. The CDR3 is 14 amino acids. V shed 3 bases and J 8 bases; nucleotides not matched to a gene: 9. Germline-derived CDR1 and CDR2 are DFQATT and SNEGSKA (reference sequence). This CDR3 is CSASLIQGIEKLFF. Here the CDR3 DNA reads TGCAGTGCTAGCCTAATACAGGGGATCGAAAAACTGTTTTTT.

The rearrangement links TRBV2 to TRBJ2-2; no clear D. CDR1 and CDR2 from the germline V gene are SNHLY and FYNNEI. CDR3 length: 13 residues. V lost 11 bases to trimming and J lost 4 bases, with 14 bases between them. CDR3 sequence reads: CASQGEVTGELFF. The CDR3 nucleotides are TGTGCCTCCCAAGGCGAGGTCACCGGGGAGCTGTTTTTT. Looking up the rest from reference TRBV2 and TRBJ2-2 gives the full variable domain: EPEVTQTPSHQVTQMGQEVILRCVPISNHLYFYWYRQILGQKVEFLVSFYNNEISEKSEIFDDQFSVERPDGSNFTLKIRSTKLEDSAMYFCASQGEVTGELFFGEGSRLTVL.

This clonotype occurred a few times. This chain links TRBV28 with TRBJ1-2, with D maybe TRBD1 (5 bases). CDR1 MDHEN and CDR2 SYDVKM come from the germline V gene. The CDR3 is 13 residues long. Deletions cut 2 bases from V and 7 bases from J, with 11 bases between. This chain's CDR3 is CASSLGGYGGYTF. CDR3 sequence (DNA): TGTGCCAGCAGTTTAGGGGGATACGGTGGCTACACCTTC.

This chain joins TRBV12-3 or TRBV12-4 and TRBJ1-5, with D hard to call. V lost 5 bases and J lost 0, with 8 bases in between. The CDR3 has 14 residues. The CDR3, as DNA: TGTGCCAGCAGTCCGACGGATAGCAATCAGCCCCAGCATTTT. It codes for CASSPTDSNQPQHF.

V is TRBV29-1 and J is TRBJ2-3; 12 nucleotides agree with TRBD1. The CDR3 loop spans 15 amino acids. Germline CDR1 reads SQVTM; CDR2 reads ANQGSEA. V was clipped by 5 bases and J by 2 bases; unmatched bases: 5. The CDR3 nucleotides are TGCAGCGTTATCGGGACAGGGGGCATCACAGATACGCAGTATTTT. Amino acids: CSVIGTGGITDTQYF.

This clonotype appeared a few times. This chain connects TRBV6-2 or TRBV6-3 to TRBJ2-3; a weak D match, TRBD1 (7 bases). The germline V gene encodes CDR1 MNHEY and CDR2 SVGEGT. This CDR3 is 12 amino acids long. The CDR3 DNA sequence: TGTGGCACAGGGGAGGTCACAGATACGCAGTATTTT. Translation: CGTGEVTDTQYF.

The chain has TRBV5-1 and TRBJ2-6; D might be TRBD2 (5 bases). The CDR3 is 16 residues long. From germline, CDR1 is SGHRS and CDR2 YFSETQ. Trimming left V 4 bases short and J 0 bases short, with 11 bases between. CDR3 amino acids: CASSQDGLSGANVLTF. The CDR3 coding sequence is TGCGCCAGCAGCCAAGACGGACTCTCTGGGGCCAACGTCCTGACTTTC.

CDR3 nucleotides: TGTGCCAGCATTCGGGGGAACACCGGGGAGCTGTTTTTT. This encodes CASIRGNTGELFF. The gene calls are TRBV28 and TRBJ2-2, with a tentative D call TRBD2 (5 bases). The CDR3 is made up of 13 amino acids. Between the trimmed V and J ends, which lost 7 bases and 1 base, there was a span of 7 bases. CDR1 and CDR2 from the germline V gene are MDHEN and SYDVKM.

This clonotype was recorded once. The rearrangement links TRBV6-2 or TRBV6-3 to TRBJ1-5, with TRBD1 as a possible D gene (6 bases). CDR3 length equals 14 residues. Trimming stripped 6 bases from V and 4 bases from J, with 13 bases between. The germline V gene encodes CDR1 MNHEY and CDR2 SVGEGT. The CDR3 loop reads CASSRTEKNQPQHF. As DNA, the CDR3 is TGTGCCAGCAGCAGGACAGAGAAAAATCAGCCCCAGCATTTT.

Comment on this clonotype: A single base separates this from a much larger clone, so it may be a read error. V and J are TRBV6-5 and TRBJ2-7; D might be TRBD1 (7 bases). The end of the DNA is better explained by TRBJ2-5, so the J call may be wrong. The CDR3 is 16 amino acids. CDR1 is MNHEY and CDR2 is SVGAGI in the germline V gene. The chain's CDR3 is CASSLLNQGEDETQYF. The CDR3 coding sequence is TGTGCCAGCAGTTTACTAAATCAGGGGGAGGATGAGACCCAGTACTTC.

J is TRBJ2-1 and V is TRBV2; 8 nucleotides align to TRBD2. With 1 base clipped from V and 8 bases from J, the junction kept 4 bases outside the gene matches. The length of the CDR3 is 14 residues. The V gene's germline CDR1 is SNHLY and CDR2 FYNNEI. CDR3 bases: TGTGCCAGCAGTGAAGAAGCTAGCGGGCATGAGCAGTTCTTC. It codes for CASSEEASGHEQFF.

The V gene is TRBV24-1, the J gene TRBJ2-3, with D possibly being TRBD1 or TRBD2 (5 bases each). Trimming left V 10 bases short and J 2 bases short, with 18 bases between. Germline assignment: CDR1 KGHDR and CDR2 SFDVKD. The CDR3 extends over 15 amino acids. Written as DNA, the CDR3 is TGTGCCACGTCAAGAGGGGAGCTTCTCACAGATACGCAGTATTTT. It codes for CATSRGELLTDTQYF.